This TCR beta chain was found in a study of blood T cells in healthy people across ages. The V segment lost 6 bases and the J segment 1 base; nucleotides outside the gene matches: 7. Germline CDR1 MGHRA, CDR2 YSYEKL. CDR3 size: 17 residues. Through a sample-barcoded 5' primer and a J-beta primer mix, a second PCR was run for about 6 to 11 cycles. MiXCR was run by TCRdb on the 5' RACE reads, yielding one entry per CDR3 protein. The data show 700,000 or so distinct CDR3 sequences, approximately 22% seen once. This clonotype was picked up a small number of times. J is TRBJ2-1 and V is TRBV4-1; 12 bases agree with TRBD2. Sequenced sample: blood. The sequence derives from a man between 65 and 79 years old in good health. In DNA form, the CDR3 reads TGCGCCAGCAGGTCCGAGACTAGCGGGGGTTCCTACAATGAGCAGTTCTTC. Protein sequence: CASRSETSGGSYNEQFF.